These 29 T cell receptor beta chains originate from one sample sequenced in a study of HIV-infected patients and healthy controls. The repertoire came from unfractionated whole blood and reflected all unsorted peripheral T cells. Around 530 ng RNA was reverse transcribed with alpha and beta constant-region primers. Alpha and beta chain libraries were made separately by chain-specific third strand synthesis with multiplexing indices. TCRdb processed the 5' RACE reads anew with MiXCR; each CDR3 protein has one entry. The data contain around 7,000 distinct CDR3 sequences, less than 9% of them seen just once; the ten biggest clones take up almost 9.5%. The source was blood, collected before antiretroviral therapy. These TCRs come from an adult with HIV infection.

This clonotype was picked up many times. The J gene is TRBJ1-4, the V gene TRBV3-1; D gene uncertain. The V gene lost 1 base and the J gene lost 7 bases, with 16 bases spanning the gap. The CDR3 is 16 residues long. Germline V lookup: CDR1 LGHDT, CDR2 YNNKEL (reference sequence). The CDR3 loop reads CASSQGRAGSSEKLFF. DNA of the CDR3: TGTGCCAGCAGCCAAGGACGGGCGGGAAGCAGTGAAAAACTGTTTTTT.

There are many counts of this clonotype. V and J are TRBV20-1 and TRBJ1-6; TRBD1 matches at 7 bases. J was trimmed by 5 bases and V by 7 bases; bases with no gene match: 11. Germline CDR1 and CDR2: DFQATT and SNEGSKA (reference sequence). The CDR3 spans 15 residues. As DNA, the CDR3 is TGCAGTGTGGCAGGGGGGAAAGTTAATAATTCACCCCTCCACTTT. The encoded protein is CSVAGGKVNNSPLHF.

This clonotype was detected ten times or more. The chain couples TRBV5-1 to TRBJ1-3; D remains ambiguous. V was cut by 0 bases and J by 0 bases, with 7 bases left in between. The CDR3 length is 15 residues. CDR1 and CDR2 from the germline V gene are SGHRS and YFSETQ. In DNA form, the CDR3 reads TGCGCCAGCAGCTTGGATAGGGTCTCTGGAAACACCATATATTTT. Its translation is CASSLDRVSGNTIYF.

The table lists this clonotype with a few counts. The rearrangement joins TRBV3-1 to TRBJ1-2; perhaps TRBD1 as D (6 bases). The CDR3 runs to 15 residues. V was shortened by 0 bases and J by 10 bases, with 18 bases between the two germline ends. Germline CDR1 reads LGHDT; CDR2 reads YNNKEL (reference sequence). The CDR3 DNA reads TGTGCCAGCAGCCAAGAGTTTAGGGGGGGATCGGACTACACCTTC. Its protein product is CASSQEFRGGSDYTF.

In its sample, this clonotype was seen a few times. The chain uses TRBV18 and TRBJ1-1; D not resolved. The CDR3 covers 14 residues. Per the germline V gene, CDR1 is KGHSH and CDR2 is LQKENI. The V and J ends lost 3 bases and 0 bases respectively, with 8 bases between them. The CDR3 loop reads CASSPFPMNTEAFF. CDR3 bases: TGTGCCAGCTCACCCTTCCCTATGAACACTGAAGCTTTCTTT.

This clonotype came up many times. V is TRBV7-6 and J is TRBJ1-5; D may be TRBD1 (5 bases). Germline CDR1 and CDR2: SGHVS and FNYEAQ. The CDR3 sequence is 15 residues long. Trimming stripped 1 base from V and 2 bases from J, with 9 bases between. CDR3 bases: TGTGCCAGCAGCTTAGGGGACTCAGGCAATCAGCCCCAGCATTTT. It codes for CASSLGDSGNQPQHF.

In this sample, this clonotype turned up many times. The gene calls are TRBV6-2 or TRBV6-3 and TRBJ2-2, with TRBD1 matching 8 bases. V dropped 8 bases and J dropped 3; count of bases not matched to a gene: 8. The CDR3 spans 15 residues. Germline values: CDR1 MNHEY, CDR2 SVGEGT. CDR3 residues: CASRQGWMDTGELFF. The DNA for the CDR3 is TGTGCCAGCCGACAGGGGTGGATGGACACCGGGGAGCTGTTTTTT.

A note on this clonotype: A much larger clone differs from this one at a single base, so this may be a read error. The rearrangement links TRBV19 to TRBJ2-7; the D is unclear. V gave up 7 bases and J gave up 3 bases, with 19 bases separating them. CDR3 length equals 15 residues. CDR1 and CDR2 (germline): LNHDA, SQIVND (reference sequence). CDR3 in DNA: TGTGCCAGTACACCGGACCACAGCCTACTCTACGAGCAGTACTTC. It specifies CASTPDHSLLYEQYF.

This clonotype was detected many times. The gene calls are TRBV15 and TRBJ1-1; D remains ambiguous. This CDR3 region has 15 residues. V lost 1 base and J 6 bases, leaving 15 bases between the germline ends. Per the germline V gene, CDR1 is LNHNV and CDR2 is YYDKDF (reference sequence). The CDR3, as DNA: TGTGCCACCAGCAGAGCCGCAGTACCAGGCGCTGAAGCTTTCTTT. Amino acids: CATSRAAVPGAEAFF.

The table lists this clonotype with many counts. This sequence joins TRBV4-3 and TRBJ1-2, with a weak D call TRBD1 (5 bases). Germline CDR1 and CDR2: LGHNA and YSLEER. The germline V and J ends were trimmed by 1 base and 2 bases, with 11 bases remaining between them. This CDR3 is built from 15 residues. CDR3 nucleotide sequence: TGCGCCAGCAGCCAAGCGGGCAGGGCGAACTATGGCTACACCTTC. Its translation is CASSQAGRANYGYTF.

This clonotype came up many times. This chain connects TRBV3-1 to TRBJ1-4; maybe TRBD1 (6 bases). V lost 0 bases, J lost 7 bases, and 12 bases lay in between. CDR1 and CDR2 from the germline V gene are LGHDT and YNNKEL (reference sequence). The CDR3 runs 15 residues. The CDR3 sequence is CASSQDMGAREKLFF. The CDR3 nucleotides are TGTGCCAGCAGCCAAGATATGGGGGCGCGTGAAAAACTGTTTTTT.

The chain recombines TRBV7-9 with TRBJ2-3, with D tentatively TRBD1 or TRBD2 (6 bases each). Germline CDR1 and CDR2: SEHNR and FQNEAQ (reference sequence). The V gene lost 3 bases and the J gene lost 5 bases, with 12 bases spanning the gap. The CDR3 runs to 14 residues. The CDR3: CASSLRGVQDTQYF. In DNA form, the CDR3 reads TGTGCCAGCAGCTTGAGGGGGGTCCAAGATACGCAGTATTTT.

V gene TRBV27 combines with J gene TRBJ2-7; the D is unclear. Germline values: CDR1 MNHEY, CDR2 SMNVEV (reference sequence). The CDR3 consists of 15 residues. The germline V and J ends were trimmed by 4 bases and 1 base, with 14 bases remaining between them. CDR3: CASSSRKHRSYEQYF. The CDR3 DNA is TGTGCCAGCAGTTCCCGAAAGCACCGGTCCTACGAGCAGTACTTC.

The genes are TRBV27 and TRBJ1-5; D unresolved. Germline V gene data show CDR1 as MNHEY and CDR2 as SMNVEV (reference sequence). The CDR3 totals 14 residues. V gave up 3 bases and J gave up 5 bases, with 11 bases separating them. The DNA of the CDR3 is TGTGCCAGCAGTTTCCGCCTGGGAGATCAGCCCCAGCATTTT. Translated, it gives CASSFRLGDQPQHF.

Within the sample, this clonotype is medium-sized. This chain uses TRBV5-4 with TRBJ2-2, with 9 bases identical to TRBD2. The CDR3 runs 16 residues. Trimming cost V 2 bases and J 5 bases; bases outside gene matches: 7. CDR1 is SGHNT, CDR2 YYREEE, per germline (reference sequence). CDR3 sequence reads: CASSLGGGASTGELFF. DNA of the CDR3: TGTGCCAGCAGCTTAGGCGGGGGGGCCAGTACCGGGGAGCTGTTTTTT.

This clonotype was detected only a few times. Here the CDR3 reads CASRDALAGSYNEQFF. The CDR3, as DNA: TGCGCCAGCAGGGACGCACTAGCGGGATCCTACAATGAGCAGTTCTTC. The chain links TRBV5-1 to TRBJ2-1; 10 bases agree with TRBD2. Germline CDR1 and CDR2: SGHRS and YFSETQ. Trimming took 5 bases from V and 1 from J; bases not matched to a gene: 6. This CDR3 has 16 amino acids.

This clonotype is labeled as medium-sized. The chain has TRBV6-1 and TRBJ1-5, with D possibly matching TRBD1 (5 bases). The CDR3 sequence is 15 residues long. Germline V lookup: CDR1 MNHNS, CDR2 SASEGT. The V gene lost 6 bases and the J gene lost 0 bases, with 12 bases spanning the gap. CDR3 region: CASRGTLFSNQPQHF. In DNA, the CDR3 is TGTGCCAGCAGGGGGACCCTTTTTAGCAATCAGCCCCAGCATTTT.

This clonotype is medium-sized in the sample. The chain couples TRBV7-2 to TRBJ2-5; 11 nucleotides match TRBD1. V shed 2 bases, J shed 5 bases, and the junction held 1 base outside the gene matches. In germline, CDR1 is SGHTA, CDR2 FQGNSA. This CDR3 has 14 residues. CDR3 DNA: TGTGCCAGCAGCTTACGGGACAGGGGGGAGACCCAGTACTTC. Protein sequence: CASSLRDRGETQYF.

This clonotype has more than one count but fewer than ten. CDR3 nucleotides: TGTGCCAGCAGCCCGGCGGTGACCACTGAAGCTTTCTTT. This encodes CASSPAVTTEAFF. The chain joins TRBV6-2 or TRBV6-3 to TRBJ1-1; D remains ambiguous. V was trimmed by 6 bases and J by 4 bases, leaving 12 bases between them. The CDR3 loop spans 13 amino acids. CDR1 and CDR2 (germline): MNHEY, SVGEGT.

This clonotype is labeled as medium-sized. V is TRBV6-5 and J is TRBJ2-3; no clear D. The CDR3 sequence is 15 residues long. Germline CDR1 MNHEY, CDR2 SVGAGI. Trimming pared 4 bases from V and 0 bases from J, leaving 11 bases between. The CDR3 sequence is CASSSGRLSTDTQYF. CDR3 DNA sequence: TGTGCCAGCAGTTCCGGACGTCTCAGCACAGATACGCAGTATTTT.

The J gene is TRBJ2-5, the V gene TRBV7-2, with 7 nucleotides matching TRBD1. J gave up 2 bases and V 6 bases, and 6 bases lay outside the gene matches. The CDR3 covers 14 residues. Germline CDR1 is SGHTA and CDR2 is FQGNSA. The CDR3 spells CASRNQGVQETQYF. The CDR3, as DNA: TGTGCCAGCAGAAACCAGGGGGTACAAGAGACCCAGTACTTC.

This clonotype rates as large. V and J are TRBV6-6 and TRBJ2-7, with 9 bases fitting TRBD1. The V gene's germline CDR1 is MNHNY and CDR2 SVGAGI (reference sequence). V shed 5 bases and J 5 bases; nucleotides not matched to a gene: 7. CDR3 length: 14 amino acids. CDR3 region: CASSTTGGGNEQYF. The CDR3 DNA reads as TGTGCCAGCAGTACCACAGGGGGCGGAAACGAGCAGTACTTC.

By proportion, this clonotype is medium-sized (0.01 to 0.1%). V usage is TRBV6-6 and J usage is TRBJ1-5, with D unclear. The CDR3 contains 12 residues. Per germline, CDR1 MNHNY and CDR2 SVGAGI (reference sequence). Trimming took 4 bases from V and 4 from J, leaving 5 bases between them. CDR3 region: CASSSQNQPQHF. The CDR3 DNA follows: TGTGCCAGCAGTTCCCAGAATCAGCCCCAGCATTTT.

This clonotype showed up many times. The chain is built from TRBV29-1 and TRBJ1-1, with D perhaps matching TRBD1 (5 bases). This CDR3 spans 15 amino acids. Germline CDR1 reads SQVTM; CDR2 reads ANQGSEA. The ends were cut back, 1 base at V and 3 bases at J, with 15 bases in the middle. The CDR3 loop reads CSVEGLAGHDTEAFF. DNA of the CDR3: TGCAGCGTTGAAGGCCTGGCGGGGCATGACACTGAAGCTTTCTTT.

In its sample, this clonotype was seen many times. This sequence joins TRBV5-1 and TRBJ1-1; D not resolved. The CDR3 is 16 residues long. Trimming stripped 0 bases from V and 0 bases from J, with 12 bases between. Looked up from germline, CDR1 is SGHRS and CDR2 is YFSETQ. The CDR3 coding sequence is TGCGCCAGCAGCTTGGGGCCAGAGTCTATGAACACTGAAGCTTTCTTT. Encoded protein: CASSLGPESMNTEAFF.

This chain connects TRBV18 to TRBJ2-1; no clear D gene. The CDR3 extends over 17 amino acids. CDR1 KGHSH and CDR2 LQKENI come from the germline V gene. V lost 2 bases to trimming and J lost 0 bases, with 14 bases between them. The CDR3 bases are TGTGCCAGCTCACCAGAATTGCAGAGTAGCTCCTACAATGAGCAGTTCTTC. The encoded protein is CASSPELQSSSYNEQFF. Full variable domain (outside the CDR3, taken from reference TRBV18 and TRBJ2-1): NAGVMQNPRHLVRRRGQEARLRCSPMKGHSHVYWYRQLPEEGLKFMVYLQKENIIDESGMPKERFSAEFPKEGPSILRIQQVVRGDSAAYFCASSPELQSSSYNEQFFGPGTRLTVL.

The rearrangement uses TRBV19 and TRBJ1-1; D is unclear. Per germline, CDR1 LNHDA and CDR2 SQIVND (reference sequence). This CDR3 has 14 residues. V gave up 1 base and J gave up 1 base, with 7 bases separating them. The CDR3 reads CASSIAFQNTEAFF. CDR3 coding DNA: TGTGCCAGTAGTATAGCATTTCAGAACACTGAAGCTTTCTTT.

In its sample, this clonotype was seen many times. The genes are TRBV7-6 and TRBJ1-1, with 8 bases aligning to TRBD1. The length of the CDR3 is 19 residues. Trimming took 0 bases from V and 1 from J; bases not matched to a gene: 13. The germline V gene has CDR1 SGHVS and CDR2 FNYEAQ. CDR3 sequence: CASSLAPALTGAENTEAFF. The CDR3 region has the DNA TGTGCCAGCAGCTTAGCGCCAGCCCTGACAGGGGCCGAGAACACTGAAGCTTTCTTT.

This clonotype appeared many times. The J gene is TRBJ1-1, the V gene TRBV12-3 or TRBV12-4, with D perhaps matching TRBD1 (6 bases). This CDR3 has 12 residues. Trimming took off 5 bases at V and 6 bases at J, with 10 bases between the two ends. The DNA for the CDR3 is TGTGCCAGCAGTAACAGGGTCTCTGAAGCTTTCTTT. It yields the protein CASSNRVSEAFF.